This T cell receptor beta chain was sequenced for a study of cytomegalovirus exposure and HLA in healthy donors. The CDR3 has 15 residues. CDR1 is MNHNY, CDR2 SVGAGI, per germline (reference sequence). V shed 6 bases, J shed 4 bases, and the junction held 7 bases outside the gene matches. Sequenced by immunoSEQ multiplex PCR; TCRdb stores in-frame clones only, minus some. The sample yields more than 95,000 clones, about 87% seen once. The sequence came from a woman aged 18-29 years in good health and CMV-seronegative. Sequencing was performed on PBMCs. The V and J genes are TRBV6-6 and TRBJ1-3, with 9 positions matching TRBD1. The CDR3 coding sequence is TGTGCCAGCAGCCCACAGGGGGCGCCAGGAAACACCATATATTTT. The encoded protein is CASSPQGAPGNTIYF.